This TCR beta chain was sequenced during a study of blood T cell repertoires in COVID-19 (dated by TCRdb to the early 2020s). Regarding the research as a whole: Collaborator samples came from the United States, Italy and Spain and covered acute and convalescent phases of COVID-19. The repertoires were made available in a free public database intended to serve as a resource for research on the immune response to SARS-CoV-2. Samples came from the ongoing ImmuneRACE study (first 160 participants) plus 1,254 subjects from 6 global collaborators. The material from the prospective study consisted of cDNA or gDNA derived from T cells, B-cell-depleted T cells, or PBMCs. Subjects who had been exposed to COVID-19, were actively infected with it, or had recovered from it provided the deeply sampled blood TCRbeta repertoires that made up the dataset. HLA class I and class II types, where available, came from metadata supplied by the sample provider rather than from assay-based typing. Sample metadata almost always included a de-identified subject ID, COVID-19 status, age in years and sex. The study at large found these results: Clinical and demographic metadata were provided uncurated, with the amount varying by source and participant.

There are 19 amino acids in the CDR3, from cysteine to phenylalanine inclusive. Only the CDR3 DNA is retained, 57 bases long and in frame from the first base. Compared with germline, V lacks 3 bases and J lacks 1 base; bases without a gene match: 18. CDR1 SNHLY and CDR2 FYNNEI were looked up in the germline V gene. The collaborating institutions used their own protocols to collect whole blood in K2EDTA tubes. For TCRbeta analysis, collaborators shipped samples in one of three forms: frozen whole blood, isolated PBMCs, or DNA extracted from either of those sample types. Details on this clone: The clone's antigen remains unknown. Base qualities are missing; no much larger clone stands one base away.

TCRbeta CDR3 regions were amplified from genomic DNA using the immunoSEQ Assay, a bias-controlled multiplex PCR. In the authors' own workflow: Within the assay, amplification of reference gene primers was used to estimate how many nucleated cells each sample contained. Sequence reads were collapsed and filtered to measure the absolute abundance of every unique TCRbeta CDR3 rearrangement. Productive Simpson clonality was computed per sample as the square root of Simpson's diversity index over productive rearrangements. TCRdb retrieved this table from immuneACCESS and kept in-frame rearrangements only. Not all clones are present; in checked studies, unresolved V genes account for under half, and no reason is known for the remainder. V and J calls and clone size come straight from that table; D and trimming were deduced from the DNA. This sample comprises around 250,000 clones, around 86% of them detected only once. Roughly 8.5% of the sample is in the top ten clones.

This TCR was sampled from a man in his forties or fifties with active or convalescent COVID-19. The specimen was peripheral blood. The sequence joins TRBV2 to TRBJ2-7; TRBD2 matches 7 bases in the middle. The DNA is as follows: TGTGCCAGCAGTGAGGGGGGGGTGAGATTACTCCTCCGTTCCTACGAGCAGTACTTC. The resulting protein is CASSEGGVRLLLRSYEQYF.